These 31 T cell receptor beta chains share one sample of origin, sequenced in a study of blood T cell repertoires in COVID-19 (dated by TCRdb to between 2020 and 2021). The receptor library was made with the immunoSEQ multiplex PCR assay. TCRdb provides this immuneACCESS table in a form limited to in-frame rearrangements. Some clones are lacking; in checked studies, under half of them reflect an unresolved V gene, and why the rest are absent is not known. The sample table shows 250,000 to 350,000 clones, and roughly 86% are seen once. The top ten clonotypes cover around 11% of the sample. The sample taken for sequencing was peripheral blood. The receptors come from a woman in her thirties with COVID-19, enrolled during active disease.

This chain joins TRBV3-1 (or the pseudogene TRBV3-2) and TRBJ2-7; D possibly corresponds to TRBD2 (6 bases). Germline V CDR1 and CDR2: LGHDT, YNNKEL (reference sequence). V shed 3 bases and J shed 5 bases, with 17 bases lying between them. The CDR3 runs to 15 residues. CDR3 loop: CASSQGGRVVDEQYF. CDR3 DNA: TGTGCCAGCAGCCAGGGGGGACGGGTGGTGGACGAGCAGTACTTC.

The chain recombines TRBV28 with TRBJ2-5, with D perhaps matching TRBD1 (6 bases). The germline gives CDR1 MDHEN, CDR2 SYDVKM. This CDR3 spans 14 amino acids. Trimming took off 8 bases at V and 3 bases at J, with 16 bases between the two ends. This CDR3 reads CASARGQSKETQYF. CDR3 sequence (DNA): TGTGCCAGCGCGCGCGGACAGAGTAAAGAGACCCAGTACTTC.

The chain recombines TRBV24-1 with TRBJ1-5; 8 nucleotides agree with TRBD1. Trimming took 2 bases from V and 6 from J; bases not matched to a gene: 8. Germline CDR1 is KGHDR and CDR2 is SFDVKD. This CDR3 region has 16 residues. The CDR3 protein is CATSDSGQGGSQPQHF. The CDR3, as DNA: TGTGCCACCAGTGATTCCGGACAGGGAGGGTCTCAGCCCCAGCATTTT.

The gene calls are TRBV6-5 and TRBJ1-2, with 8 positions matching TRBD1. Germline V gives CDR1 MNHEY, CDR2 SVGAGI. J was trimmed by 8 bases and V by 2 bases; bases with no gene match: 7. The CDR3 is made up of 14 amino acids. CDR3 in amino acids: CASSYARTGQGYTF. CDR3 bases: TGTGCCAGCAGTTACGCTCGGACAGGGCAGGGCTACACCTTC.

The genes are TRBV5-6 and TRBJ2-7, with 11 bases identical to TRBD2. CDR1 and CDR2 from the germline V gene are SGHDT and YYEEEE. The V and J ends lost 1 base and 6 bases, in that order; junction bases with no gene match: 12. CDR3 size: 17 residues. Written as DNA, the CDR3 is TGTGCCAGCAGCTTGCTAGCGGGAGGCCCCCGTATGGTCGAGCAGTACTTC. Translated, it gives CASSLLAGGPRMVEQYF.

V usage is TRBV2 and J usage is TRBJ2-7; possible D gene TRBD1, 5 bases. The V gene lost 3 bases and the J gene lost 0 bases, with 12 bases spanning the gap. There are 15 residues in the CDR3. Germline assignment: CDR1 SNHLY and CDR2 FYNNEI. This CDR3 reads CASSEPLQGSYEQYF. The CDR3 DNA follows: TGTGCCAGCAGTGAGCCCCTCCAGGGCTCCTACGAGCAGTACTTC.

The V gene is TRBV19, the J gene TRBJ2-7; D is perhaps TRBD1 (6 bases). V dropped 6 bases and J dropped 1 base, with 10 bases sitting between them. Germline CDR1 reads LNHDA; CDR2 reads SQIVND (reference sequence). The CDR3 spans 13 residues. CDR3 sequence (DNA): TGTGCCAGTAGCCTCGACAGGTCCTACGAGCAGTACTTC. Its protein is CASSLDRSYEQYF. The whole variable domain, filled in from reference TRBV19 and TRBJ2-7, reads DGGITQSPKYLFRKEGQNVTLSCEQNLNHDAMYWYRQDPGQGLRLIYYSQIVNDFQKGDIAEGYSVSREKKESFPLTVTSAQKNPTAFYLCASSLDRSYEQYFGPGTRLTVT.

The chain is built from TRBV6-6 and TRBJ2-3; 12 bases are shared with TRBD2. The CDR3 is made up of 18 amino acids. V lost 5 bases to trimming and J lost 1 base; unmatched junction nucleotides: 10. Germline V lookup: CDR1 MNHNY, CDR2 SVGAGI (reference sequence). CDR3 bases: TGTGCCAGCAGTCCCCTCGCACGACTAGCGGGGGGCACAGATACGCAGTATTTT. Its protein is CASSPLARLAGGTDTQYF.

The count of this clone is one. This rearrangement joins TRBV28 to TRBJ2-7, with a tentative D call TRBD1 (5 bases). The ends were cut back, 4 bases at V and 10 bases at J, with 26 bases in the middle. Per germline, CDR1 MDHEN and CDR2 SYDVKM. The CDR3 extends over 16 amino acids. The CDR3 loop reads CASSSSQGRYNVRQYF. The CDR3 DNA reads as TGTGCCAGCAGTTCCTCCCAGGGAAGGTATAATGTGCGTCAGTACTTC.

This clone was counted a few times. The chain employs TRBV7-3 and TRBJ2-7; 10 positions agree with TRBD2. CDR3 length: 15 amino acids. Losses at the gene ends were 5 bases for V and 2 bases for J; bases not matched to a gene: 6. CDR1 and CDR2 (germline): SGHTA, FQGTGA. CDR3 coding DNA: TGTGCCAGCAGCACCAATAGCGGGGGGACCTACGAGCAGTACTTC. Protein sequence: CASSTNSGGTYEQYF.

The J gene is TRBJ1-1, the V gene TRBV28, with a weak D call TRBD1 (6 bases). Germline assignment: CDR1 MDHEN and CDR2 SYDVKM. V lost 6 bases to trimming and J lost 10 bases, with 24 bases between them. The CDR3 is 15 residues long. CDR3 in DNA: TGTGCCAGCAGCTTTTATACAGCGGGGGCAGGTATAGCTTTCTTT. It is translated as CASSFYTAGAGIAFF.

The chain carries TRBV2 and TRBJ2-1; possible D gene TRBD2, 5 bases. Germline loops: CDR1 SNHLY, CDR2 FYNNEI. The length of the CDR3 is 14 residues. Trimming pared 6 bases from V and 7 bases from J, leaving 16 bases between. The CDR3 DNA is TGTGCCAGCAGGCCCGGTCGAGGGAGAAATGAGCAGTTCTTC. Encoded protein: CASRPGRGRNEQFF.

The chain is built from TRBV13 and TRBJ2-7; TRBD1 matches at 8 bases. The V gene end was trimmed by 6 bases and the J gene end by 4 bases; junction bases not matched to a gene: 8. Germline values: CDR1 PRHDT, CDR2 FYEKMQ (reference sequence). The length of the CDR3 is 14 residues. The CDR3 DNA is TGTGCCAGCAGACCCTGGACAGGGCTATACGAGCAGTACTTC. Translated: CASRPWTGLYEQYF.

The chain has TRBV19 and TRBJ2-6; perhaps TRBD1 as D (6 bases). With 5 bases removed from V and 0 bases from J, the gap between germline ends came to 20 bases. Germline loops: CDR1 LNHDA, CDR2 SQIVND (reference sequence). The CDR3 is made up of 19 amino acids. CDR3 nucleotides: TGTGCCAGTAGTCGTACCCGACAGGAGACATTCTCTGGGGCCAACGTCCTGACTTTC. It encodes CASSRTRQETFSGANVLTF.

The chain carries TRBV4-1 and TRBJ2-1; 9 bases align to TRBD2. Germline-derived CDR1 and CDR2 are MGHRA and YSYEKL. The V and J ends lost 6 bases and 7 bases, in that order; junction bases with no gene match: 4. The CDR3 loop spans 13 amino acids. DNA for the CDR3: TGCGCCAGCAGGGCGGGAGGGCTTAATGAGCAGTTCTTC. The encoded protein is CASRAGGLNEQFF.

The rearrangement uses TRBV3-1 (or the pseudogene TRBV3-2) and TRBJ1-1; tentative D call: TRBD1 (6 bases). The V gene lost 3 bases and the J gene lost 3 bases, with 11 bases spanning the gap. Germline V CDR1 and CDR2: LGHDT, YNNKEL (reference sequence). CDR3 size: 14 residues. The CDR3 nucleotides are TGTGCCAGCAGCCAGCAGGGGAGGGACACTGAAGCTTTCTTT. It is translated as CASSQQGRDTEAFF.

This chain joins TRBV7-2 and TRBJ2-7; the match to TRBD1 covers 8 bases. Germline CDR1 is SGHTA and CDR2 is FQGNSA. Unmatched junction bases numbered 13, after V lost 5 bases and J lost 4 bases. CDR3 length: 16 residues. The CDR3 DNA is TGTGCCAGCAGCACGAGGACAGGGATGCTCCGGTACGAGCAGTACTTC. It is translated as CASSTRTGMLRYEQYF. Supplemented by reference TRBV7-2 and TRBJ2-7, the full variable domain reads GAGVSQSPSNKVTEKGKDVELRCDPISGHTALYWYRQSLGQGLEFLIYFQGNSAPDKSGLPSDRFSAERTGGSVSTLTIQRTQQEDSAVYLCASSTRTGMLRYEQYFGPGTRLTVT.

The rearrangement uses TRBV6-5 and TRBJ2-7; tentatively, D is TRBD2 (7 bases). Trimming took off 8 bases at V and 8 bases at J, with 13 bases between the two ends. This CDR3 comprises 11 residues. In germline, CDR1 is MNHEY, CDR2 SVGAGI. The chain's CDR3 is CASSRGGKQYF. Here the CDR3 DNA reads TGTGCCAGCTCAAGGGGGGGTAAGCAGTACTTC.

V usage is TRBV5-1 and J usage is TRBJ1-1; D is unclear. Germline-derived CDR1 and CDR2 are SGHRS and YFSETQ. The length of the CDR3 is 11 residues. Trimming took 5 bases from V and 1 from J, leaving 3 bases between them. The DNA of the CDR3 is TGCGCCAGCAGACAGAACACTGAAGCTTTCTTT. Translating it yields CASRQNTEAFF. The full variable domain, with the rest looked up from reference TRBV5-1 and TRBJ1-1, is KAGVTQTPRYLIKTRGQQVTLSCSPISGHRSVSWYQQTPGQGLQFLFEYFSETQRNKGNFPGRFSGRQFSNSRSEMNVSTLELGDSALYLCASRQNTEAFFGQGTRLTVV.

This clone appeared a single time. The chain carries TRBV30 and TRBJ2-1; unclear D gene. The CDR3 has 12 residues. V shed 4 bases and J shed 7 bases, with 11 bases lying between them. CDR1 is GTSNPN and CDR2 is SVGIG in the germline V gene (reference sequence). CDR3 bases: TGTGCCTGGACTTATTGGAGTAATGAGCAGTTCTTC. Encoded protein: CAWTYWSNEQFF.

The chain couples TRBV30 to TRBJ2-7; 9 bases match TRBD1. CDR1 is GTSNPN and CDR2 is SVGIG in the germline V gene (reference sequence). V shed 0 bases and J 6 bases; nucleotides not matched to a gene: 6. The CDR3 spans 14 residues. In nucleotides, the CDR3 is TGTGCCTGGAGTGTTTACCCGGACAGGGGCGAGCAGTACTTC. This gives the protein CAWSVYPDRGEQYF.

This clone was counted only a few times. The chain employs TRBV11-3 and TRBJ2-1; TRBD2 aligns across 9 bases. Losses at the gene ends were 1 base for V and 4 bases for J; bases not matched to a gene: 5. The CDR3 runs to 16 residues. CDR1 and CDR2 (germline): SGHNT, YENEEA. The CDR3 loop reads CASSLGKREVYNEQFF. The CDR3 DNA is TGTGCCAGCAGCTTAGGGAAGCGGGAGGTTTACAATGAGCAGTTCTTC.

The rearrangement joins TRBV20-1 to TRBJ1-2; 7 nucleotides agree with TRBD1. The V segment lost 3 bases and the J segment 8 bases; nucleotides outside the gene matches: 9. The CDR3 covers 13 residues. From germline, CDR1 is DFQATT and CDR2 SNEGSKA (reference sequence). The CDR3 loop is CSASWQGERGYTF. CDR3 coding DNA: TGCAGTGCTAGTTGGCAGGGGGAAAGAGGCTACACCTTC.

This clone was counted once. The V gene is TRBV5-6, the J gene TRBJ2-1; the D gene is possibly TRBD1 (5 bases). The CDR3 contains 14 residues. The germline V gene has CDR1 SGHDT and CDR2 YYEEEE. The germline V and J ends were trimmed by 7 bases and 0 bases, with 11 bases remaining between them. The CDR3 sequence: CASGHRSSYNEQFF. DNA of the CDR3: TGTGCCAGCGGACACCGCAGCTCCTACAATGAGCAGTTCTTC.

The V and J genes are TRBV2 and TRBJ1-1, with D uncertain. The V gene's germline CDR1 is SNHLY and CDR2 FYNNEI. This CDR3 spans 13 amino acids. Between the trimmed V and J ends, which lost 9 bases and 1 base, there was a span of 12 bases. This CDR3 reads CARRHEGNTEAFF. In DNA form, the CDR3 reads TGTGCCAGAAGGCATGAGGGGAACACTGAAGCTTTCTTT.

This rearrangement joins TRBV4-3 to TRBJ2-3, with TRBD2 matching over 10 bases. CDR1 and CDR2 (germline): LGHNA, YSLEER. This CDR3 region has 18 residues. The junction had 11 bases not matched to a gene; V was cut back by 1 base and J by 4 bases. DNA of the CDR3: TGCGCCAGCAGCCAAGCGATTTCTAGCGGGAGTGGGTCAGATACGCAGTATTTT. Translation: CASSQAISSGSGSDTQYF.

The CDR3 here is CASSRQGAGGEQFF. The CDR3 coding sequence is TGTGCCAGCAGTCGACAGGGGGCCGGGGGTGAGCAGTTCTTC. The chain is built from TRBV9 and TRBJ2-1, with 10 bases aligning to TRBD1. The ends lost 5 bases at V and 9 bases at J; junction bases unmatched: 8. This CDR3 is built from 14 residues. From germline, CDR1 is SGDLS and CDR2 YYNGEE.

This sequence joins TRBV27 and TRBJ2-5, with 14 bases lining up with TRBD2. Germline lookup yields CDR1 MNHEY and CDR2 SMNVEV (reference sequence). Unmatched junction bases numbered 1, after V lost 4 bases and J lost 0 bases. The CDR3 has 16 residues. In DNA form, the CDR3 reads TGTGCCAGCAGTTCGGGACTAGCGGGAGACCAAGAGACCCAGTACTTC. Its translation: CASSSGLAGDQETQYF.

The genes are TRBV18 and TRBJ2-7; 7 bases agree with TRBD1. The V segment lost 1 base and the J segment 2 bases; nucleotides outside the gene matches: 8. Per germline, CDR1 KGHSH and CDR2 LQKENI. CDR3 size: 16 residues. CDR3 amino acids: CASSPLERGPPYEQYF. The CDR3 DNA reads as TGTGCCAGCTCACCACTCGAAAGGGGGCCCCCCTACGAGCAGTACTTC.

V gene TRBV24-1 combines with J gene TRBJ2-5, with TRBD2 identical over 12 bases. J was trimmed by 1 base and V by 4 bases; bases with no gene match: 3. The germline V gene has CDR1 KGHDR and CDR2 SFDVKD. CDR3 length equals 16 residues. CDR3 sequence reads: CATSDGLAGLQETQYF. CDR3 DNA sequence: TGTGCCACCAGTGACGGACTAGCGGGACTCCAAGAGACCCAGTACTTC.

The chain uses TRBV5-4 and TRBJ2-3; D is unclear. Per germline, CDR1 SGHNT and CDR2 YYREEE (reference sequence). The CDR3 runs 15 residues. The germline V and J ends were trimmed by 3 bases and 0 bases, with 11 bases remaining between them. This CDR3 reads CASSSRLISTDTQYF. In DNA, the CDR3 is TGTGCCAGCAGCTCTAGACTTATAAGCACAGATACGCAGTATTTT. Full variable domain (missing parts from reference TRBV5-4 and TRBJ2-3): ETGVTQSPTHLIKTRGQQVTLRCSSQSGHNTVSWYQQALGQGPQFIFQYYREEENGRGNFPPRFSGLQFPNYSSELNVNALELDDSALYLCASSSRLISTDTQYFGPGTRLTVL.